The 14 T cell receptor beta chains below all came from one sample that was sequenced in a study of blood T cells in healthy people across ages. A second PCR of roughly 6 to 12 cycles used a sample-barcoded 5' primer and a J-beta primer mix. A single record per CDR3 protein comes from TCRdb applying MiXCR to the 5' RACE reads. Of roughly 800,000 distinct CDR3 sequences listed, roughly 50% are singletons. The sequenced sample consisted of blood. These receptors were obtained from a man older than 75 in good health.

This clonotype was seen a handful of times. The chain combines TRBV20-1 with TRBJ2-7; no clear D gene. The CDR3 spans 15 residues. The germline V and J ends were trimmed by 0 bases and 4 bases, with 16 bases remaining between them. CDR1 and CDR2 from the germline V gene are DFQATT and SNEGSKA (reference sequence). The CDR3 nucleotides read TGCAGTGCTAGAGACCCCGGCCAGGCCTCTTACGAGCAGTACTTC. As protein: CSARDPGQASYEQYF.

The chain is built from TRBV7-3 and TRBJ2-3, with 9 bases matching TRBD2. The V gene end was trimmed by 4 bases and the J gene end by 4 bases; junction bases not matched to a gene: 12. Germline loops: CDR1 SGHTA, CDR2 FQGTGA. The CDR3 is 17 amino acids. CDR3 sequence (DNA): TGTGCCAGCAGCTCCACGGATAGCGGGAGCGGCTCAGATACGCAGTATTTT. This encodes CASSSTDSGSGSDTQYF.

The sample holds a few counts of this clonotype. V is TRBV3-1 and J is TRBJ2-4; no clear D gene. Trimming cost V 4 bases and J 6 bases, with 4 bases left between them. The CDR3 extends over 11 amino acids. The germline CDR1 and CDR2 sequences are LGHDT and YNNKEL (reference sequence). This CDR3 reads CASSPGNIQYF. The CDR3 DNA is TGTGCCAGCAGCCCGGGAAACATTCAGTACTTC.

Only one count was recorded for this clonotype. This rearrangement joins TRBV10-3 to TRBJ2-7; TRBD2 aligns across 7 bases. The germline CDR1 and CDR2 sequences are ENHRY and SYGVKD. The CDR3 extends over 14 amino acids. V dropped 0 bases and J dropped 2; count of bases not matched to a gene: 1. The DNA for the CDR3 is TGTGCCATCAGTGAGTCAGGGAGGGCCTACGAGCAGTACGTC. Translation gives CAISESGRAYEQYV.

The chain combines TRBV7-9 with TRBJ2-3; D might be TRBD2 (5 bases). In germline, CDR1 is SEHNR, CDR2 FQNEAQ (reference sequence). V lost 5 bases and J 7 bases, leaving 10 bases between the germline ends. This CDR3 has 12 residues. The chain's CDR3 is CASSPSLHTQYF. As DNA, the CDR3 is TGTGCCAGCAGCCCTAGCTTACATACGCAGTATTTT.

This clonotype was seen more than once but under ten times. The rearrangement links TRBV28 to TRBJ2-7, with D unresolved. CDR3 size: 14 residues. CDR1 is MDHEN, CDR2 SYDVKM, per germline. Between the trimmed V and J ends, which lost 5 bases and 3 bases, there was a span of 14 bases. The CDR3 sequence: CASSPPGYLYEQYF. CDR3 nucleotide sequence: TGTGCCAGCAGTCCTCCAGGATACCTCTACGAGCAGTACTTC.

The chain combines TRBV7-3 with TRBJ2-5; 9 bases agree with TRBD2. The CDR3 has 15 residues. Unmatched junction bases numbered 15, after V lost 5 bases and J lost 11 bases. Germline V lookup: CDR1 SGHTA, CDR2 FQGTGA. CDR3 protein: CASSPRLAAANEQYF. CDR3 bases: TGTGCCAGCAGCCCTCGACTAGCGGCAGCCAATGAGCAGTACTTC.

This clonotype came up a few times. The rearrangement joins TRBV20-1 to TRBJ2-3, with D perhaps given as TRBD1 or TRBD2 (5 bases each). The length of the CDR3 is 13 residues. V lost 4 bases and J lost 14, with 22 bases in between. Germline-derived CDR1 and CDR2 are DFQATT and SNEGSKA (reference sequence). CDR3: CSATLGDLRYAYF. The CDR3 nucleotides read TGCAGTGCTACTTTGGGGGATTTACGATACGCGTATTTT.

This clonotype was found a few times. The chain has TRBV7-8 and TRBJ2-3, with no clear D. The CDR3 is 13 amino acids. Trimming removed 2 bases from V and 14 bases from J, with 17 bases in between. CDR1 and CDR2 (germline): SGHVS, FQNEAQ. This chain's CDR3 is CASSLRDLLYAYF. The DNA of the CDR3 is TGTGCCAGCAGCTTACGAGATTTACTATACGCGTATTTT. The whole variable domain, remainder taken from reference TRBV7-8 and TRBJ2-3, is GAGVSQSPRYKVAKRGQDVALRCDPISGHVSLFWYQQALGQGPEFLTYFQNEAQLDKSGLPSDRFFAERPEGSVSTLKIQRTQQEDSAVYLCASSLRDLLYAYFGPGTRLTVL.

The V gene is TRBV7-9, the J gene TRBJ1-4, with D possibly matching TRBD1 (6 bases). CDR1 is SEHNR, CDR2 FQNEAQ, per germline (reference sequence). V shed 3 bases and J shed 6 bases, with 20 bases lying between them. This CDR3 contains 17 residues. CDR3 nucleotides: TGTGCCAGCAGCTTTACCCCTTGGAGAGGGGGGTATGAAAAACTGTTTTTT. It codes for CASSFTPWRGGYEKLFF. The whole variable domain, filled in from reference TRBV7-9 and TRBJ1-4, reads DTGVSQNPRHKITKRGQNVTFRCDPISEHNRLYWYRQTLGQGPEFLTYFQNEAQLEKSRLLSDRFSAERPKGSFSTLEIQRTEQGDSAMYLCASSFTPWRGGYEKLFFGSGTQLSVL.

The V and J genes are TRBV4-1 and TRBJ2-3, with TRBD1 as a possible D gene (5 bases). V lost 1 base to trimming and J lost 14 bases, with 22 bases between them. Germline V gene sequence: CDR1 MGHRA, CDR2 YSYEKL. The CDR3 has 15 amino acids. The CDR3 here is CASSQAGANYRYAYF. The CDR3 coding sequence is TGCGCCAGCAGCCAAGCTGGGGCCAACTACAGATACGCGTATTTT.

The rearrangement uses TRBV28 and TRBJ2-5, with 7 bases fitting TRBD1. The germline V gene has CDR1 MDHEN and CDR2 SYDVKM. The CDR3 loop spans 14 amino acids. V lost 5 bases, J lost 2 bases, and 5 bases stayed unmatched. The CDR3 DNA reads as TGTGCCAGCAGTCTCTGGGACAGTCAAGAGACCCAGTACTTC. Amino acids: CASSLWDSQETQYF.

The chain links TRBV6-2 or TRBV6-3 to TRBJ2-1, with D perhaps matching TRBD2 (6 bases). Looked up from germline, CDR1 is MNHEY and CDR2 is SVGEGT. V was cut by 7 bases and J by 5 bases, with 24 bases left in between. There are 17 residues in the CDR3. The CDR3 region is CASKSRGEGGRHNEQFF. CDR3 DNA: TGTGCCAGCAAGTCTCGCGGGGAAGGAGGGCGGCACAATGAGCAGTTCTTC.

This clonotype appeared a few times. The rearrangement links TRBV27 to TRBJ2-7; D gene ambiguous. The CDR3 spans 13 residues. Per the germline V gene, CDR1 is MNHEY and CDR2 is SMNVEV (reference sequence). With 6 bases removed from V and 2 bases from J, the gap between germline ends came to 11 bases. CDR3 bases: TGTGCCAGCAGCCCTCGCTCGACCTACGAGCAGTACTTC. Its translation is CASSPRSTYEQYF.